These 29 T cell receptor beta chains originate from one sample sequenced in a study of T cell changes during pregnancy in multiple sclerosis. Clones were sequenced by immunoSEQ multiplex PCR, and TCRdb holds only the in-frame ones, with some missing. The data contain more than 65,000 clones, over 90% of them singletons. The source was peripheral blood, collected in the second trimester of pregnancy. These receptors were obtained from a female donor with multiple sclerosis, enrolled in a pregnancy study.

This chain joins TRBV12-5 and TRBJ2-7; D unclear. The CDR3 extends over 13 amino acids. The V gene's germline CDR1 is LGHNT and CDR2 FRNRAP. With 4 bases removed from V and 9 bases from J, the gap between germline ends came to 16 bases. The CDR3 DNA is TGTGCTAGTGGTTCCTTAACCAGTGGCGGGCAGTACTTC. Residues: CASGSLTSGGQYF.

This chain connects TRBV7-2 to TRBJ2-2; TRBD2 is a possible D gene (5 bases). Trimming took 5 bases from V and 7 from J, leaving 14 bases between them. Germline V CDR1 and CDR2: SGHTA, FQGNSA. The CDR3 consists of 14 residues. CDR3 nucleotides: TGTGCCAGCAGCGGACTCCCGGGAAACGGGGAGCTGTTTTTT. It encodes CASSGLPGNGELFF.

This chain uses TRBV2 with TRBJ2-5; D is possibly TRBD1 (5 bases). The CDR3 has 16 amino acids. Trimming took off 8 bases at V and 1 base at J, with 20 bases between the two ends. CDR1 and CDR2 from the germline V gene are SNHLY and FYNNEI. CDR3 sequence (DNA): TGTGCCAGCTGGACACCAAAAGGAAAATCCCAAGAGACCCAGTACTTC. It is translated as CASWTPKGKSQETQYF.

The V gene is TRBV11-2, the J gene TRBJ1-1; the D gene is possibly TRBD1 (5 bases). From germline, CDR1 is SGHAT and CDR2 FQNNGV. The CDR3 spans 16 residues. Trimming removed 8 bases at V and 0 bases at J, with 19 bases between. CDR3 sequence: CASGRLLDRLNTEAFF. DNA of the CDR3: TGTGCCAGCGGACGCCTTCTTGACAGATTGAACACTGAAGCTTTCTTT.

This chain uses TRBV28 with TRBJ1-2; 8 bases are a match to TRBD1. The CDR3 is made up of 14 amino acids. Trimming cost V 2 bases and J 3 bases; bases outside gene matches: 2. Germline CDR1 is MDHEN and CDR2 is SYDVKM. As DNA, the CDR3 is TGTGCCAGCAGTTTACAGGGGGCAGACTATGGCTACACCTTC. Its translation: CASSLQGADYGYTF.

The genes are TRBV6-1 and TRBJ2-1; TRBD1 aligns across 7 bases. There are 16 residues in the CDR3. Germline loops: CDR1 MNHNS, CDR2 SASEGT. Losses at the gene ends were 2 bases for V and 8 bases for J; bases not matched to a gene: 12. The CDR3 nucleotides are TGTGCCAGCAGTGAAAGGGTGACAGGGAAGGTGGATGAGCAGTTCTTC. This encodes CASSERVTGKVDEQFF.

The rearrangement joins TRBV11-3 to TRBJ2-1, with 8 nucleotides matching TRBD2. The CDR3 runs to 15 residues. V lost 1 base to trimming and J lost 4 bases; unmatched junction nucleotides: 3. Germline-derived CDR1 and CDR2 are SGHNT and YENEEA. CDR3 protein: CASSLGLAGYNEQFF. CDR3 sequence (DNA): TGTGCCAGCAGCTTAGGGCTAGCGGGTTACAATGAGCAGTTCTTC.

This clone was seen just once. This rearrangement joins TRBV5-6 to TRBJ2-1, with 8 bases lining up with TRBD1. Germline V gene lookup returns CDR1 SGHDT and CDR2 YYEEEE. The CDR3 sequence is 16 residues long. Trimming removed 4 bases from V and 5 bases from J; junction bases left unmatched: 11. The CDR3 nucleotides read TGTGCCAGCAGCGGAGCCGGGACAGGCGCCAACAATGAGCAGTTCTTC. Its protein product is CASSGAGTGANNEQFF.

The CDR3 DNA sequence: TGTGCCAGTAGCTCCCGGGACAGGGCCTCCAATGAGCAGTTCTTC. The encoded protein is CASSSRDRASNEQFF. This rearrangement joins TRBV19 to TRBJ2-1, with 9 bases matching TRBD1. The CDR3 runs 15 residues. Germline CDR1 is LNHDA and CDR2 is SQIVND (reference sequence). J gave up 6 bases and V 6 bases, and 9 bases lay outside the gene matches.

V and J are TRBV27 and TRBJ2-3; 8 bases are a match to TRBD2. This CDR3 is built from 18 residues. CDR1 is MNHEY and CDR2 is SMNVEV in the germline V gene (reference sequence). The V and J ends lost 0 bases and 4 bases, in that order; junction bases with no gene match: 12. The CDR3 DNA follows: TGTGCCAGCAGTTTATCGAGGGGACCCGGGAGGGAGGCAGATACGCAGTATTTT. Its translation is CASSLSRGPGREADTQYF.

The chain couples TRBV5-1 to TRBJ2-5; 7 nucleotides line up with TRBD2. The end of the DNA aligns better with TRBJ2-7, so the J call may be wrong. Germline V CDR1 and CDR2: SGHRS, YFSETQ. This CDR3 comprises 13 residues. CDR3 amino acids: CASSVEGLYEQYF. CDR3 DNA: TGCGCCAGCAGCGTCGAGGGACTATACGAGCAGTACTTC.

This clone turned up a few times. The chain uses TRBV9 and TRBJ1-3, with D unclear. V dropped 0 bases and J dropped 4 bases, with 8 bases sitting between them. Per the germline V gene, CDR1 is SGDLS and CDR2 is YYNGEE. This CDR3 contains 14 residues. CDR3 bases: TGTGCCAGCAGCGTAGCGGGAAGCGGAAACACCATATATTTT. This codes for CASSVAGSGNTIYF.

The chain links TRBV28 to TRBJ2-2, with D possibly matching TRBD1 (6 bases). V was shortened by 6 bases and J by 4 bases, with 12 bases between the two germline ends. This CDR3 is built from 14 residues. CDR1 is MDHEN and CDR2 is SYDVKM in the germline V gene. The CDR3 is CASRPGQLTGELFF. In nucleotides, the CDR3 is TGTGCCAGCAGGCCCGGACAGCTCACCGGGGAGCTGTTTTTT.

This rearrangement joins TRBV5-4 to TRBJ2-3, with D possibly matching TRBD2 (6 bases). The V gene's germline CDR1 is SGHNT and CDR2 YYREEE (reference sequence). Between the trimmed V and J ends, which lost 4 bases and 3 bases, there was a span of 15 bases. CDR3 length: 15 residues. CDR3 residues: CASSPREGRTDTQYF. The CDR3 DNA follows: TGTGCCAGCAGCCCCCGAGAGGGGAGGACAGATACGCAGTATTTT.

The chain carries TRBV28 and TRBJ2-7, with D possibly TRBD1 on 6 matching bases. The V gene lost 3 bases and the J gene lost 7 bases, with 19 bases spanning the gap. This CDR3 has 15 residues. Germline values: CDR1 MDHEN, CDR2 SYDVKM. CDR3 sequence: CASSFRGTGPREQYF. Here the CDR3 DNA reads TGTGCCAGCAGTTTTAGGGGGACGGGTCCCCGGGAGCAGTACTTC.

The V call is TRBV7-7, the J call TRBJ2-1; possibly TRBD1 for D (5 bases). The V end lost 1 base, the J end lost 5 bases, and 9 bases lay between the germline ends. This CDR3 has 14 residues. Germline-derived CDR1 and CDR2 are SSHAT and FNYEAQ (reference sequence). DNA for the CDR3: TGTGCCAGCAGCTTAGATGGGGCTCACAATGAGCAGTTCTTC. As protein: CASSLDGAHNEQFF.

This sequence joins TRBV7-2 and TRBJ2-5; TRBD1 aligns across 10 bases. V trimming: 7 bases; J trimming: 3 bases; junction bases outside the gene matches: 8. This CDR3 is 15 amino acids long. The germline gives CDR1 SGHTA, CDR2 FQGNSA. CDR3 in DNA: TGTGCCAGCAACGACAGGGGGCGAGTCGAAGAGACCCAGTACTTC. This encodes CASNDRGRVEETQYF.

This chain joins TRBV5-4 and TRBJ2-7; 10 bases are a match to TRBD2. This CDR3 region has 15 residues. J lost 6 bases, V lost 3 bases, and 9 bases had no gene match. The germline V gene encodes CDR1 SGHNT and CDR2 YYREEE (reference sequence). The CDR3 DNA follows: TGTGCCAGCAGCTCTTTAGCGGGAGGTGATTTCGAGCAGTACTTC. The encoded protein is CASSSLAGGDFEQYF.

The V gene is TRBV5-4, the J gene TRBJ2-7; TRBD2 matches 11 bases. V was pared by 3 bases and J by 2 bases, with 1 base of the junction left unmatched. This CDR3 has 14 amino acids. Looked up from germline, CDR1 is SGHNT and CDR2 is YYREEE (reference sequence). The CDR3 loop is CASSSSGRTYEQYF. The CDR3, as DNA: TGTGCCAGCAGCTCTAGCGGGAGGACCTACGAGCAGTACTTC.

The chain couples TRBV27 to TRBJ2-2, with 7 bases fitting TRBD1. The CDR3 length is 16 residues. CDR1 MNHEY and CDR2 SMNVEV come from the germline V gene (reference sequence). With 0 bases clipped from V and 1 base from J, the junction kept 2 bases outside the gene matches. Here the CDR3 DNA reads TGTGCCAGCAGTTTATCGAGACAGGGGAACACCGGGGAGCTGTTTTTT. It translates to CASSLSRQGNTGELFF.

The chain recombines TRBV5-4 with TRBJ2-1, with 10 bases matching TRBD2. The CDR3 extends over 18 amino acids. V lost 0 bases and J lost 3; bases outside the gene matches: 9. Germline lookup yields CDR1 SGHNT and CDR2 YYREEE (reference sequence). CDR3 region: CASSLVLLAGEYYNEQFF. Here the CDR3 DNA reads TGTGCCAGCAGCTTGGTGTTGCTAGCGGGAGAATACTACAATGAGCAGTTCTTC.

The rearrangement joins TRBV5-1 to TRBJ2-1; 10 bases map to TRBD1. J was trimmed by 6 bases and V by 4 bases; bases with no gene match: 7. The CDR3 contains 15 residues. Germline CDR1 is SGHRS and CDR2 is YFSETQ. CDR3 in DNA: TGCGCCAGCAGCATTGACAGGGGGCAAAGCAATGAGCAGTTCTTC. It codes for CASSIDRGQSNEQFF.

The chain uses TRBV2 and TRBJ2-7; tentatively, D is TRBD2 (6 bases). CDR1 and CDR2 from the germline V gene are SNHLY and FYNNEI. The CDR3 covers 16 residues. The germline V and J ends were trimmed by 5 bases and 6 bases, with 23 bases remaining between them. Written as DNA, the CDR3 is TGTGCCAGCAGTCCTCTGGAGGGCGTAAGGATCGGCGAGCAGTACTTC. Residues: CASSPLEGVRIGEQYF.

The chain joins TRBV6-6 to TRBJ2-7, with D possibly matching TRBD2 (5 bases). V was trimmed by 11 bases and J by 3 bases, leaving 14 bases between them. CDR1 and CDR2 (germline): MNHNY, SVGAGI (reference sequence). This CDR3 contains 12 residues. The CDR3 sequence is CAVSGRSYEQYF. The CDR3 bases are TGTGCCGTCAGCGGCAGGAGCTACGAGCAGTACTTC.

The chain has TRBV4-1 and TRBJ1-2, with 10 bases identical to TRBD1. The CDR3 sequence is 17 residues long. Germline trimming cut 4 bases from V and 6 bases from J; bases unmatched to any gene: 14. Germline CDR1 reads MGHRA; CDR2 reads YSYEKL. The CDR3 loop is CASSPEETGGNRDGYTF. The CDR3 DNA reads TGCGCCAGCAGCCCGGAGGAGACAGGGGGCAATAGGGATGGCTACACCTTC.

The CDR3 here is CASSQGRGSDNSPLHF. The CDR3 DNA reads TGCGCCAGCAGCCAAGGCAGGGGCTCAGATAATTCACCCCTCCACTTT. This sequence joins TRBV4-1 and TRBJ1-6; tentatively, D is TRBD1 (6 bases). This CDR3 region has 16 residues. CDR1 is MGHRA, CDR2 YSYEKL, per germline. Trimming took 1 base from V and 5 from J, leaving 12 bases between them.

The V call is TRBV27, the J call TRBJ2-7; the match to TRBD2 covers 7 bases. CDR1 MNHEY and CDR2 SMNVEV come from the germline V gene (reference sequence). The CDR3 covers 12 residues. V shed 2 bases and J 6 bases; nucleotides not matched to a gene: 1. The CDR3 spells CASSLSGIEQYF. DNA for the CDR3: TGTGCCAGCAGTTTAAGCGGGATCGAGCAGTACTTC.

This clone was seen a few times. This chain links TRBV5-1 with TRBJ1-3, with TRBD1 matching 7 bases. The J segment lost 2 bases and the V segment lost 0 bases, leaving 17 bases of the junction unmatched. There are 20 residues in the CDR3. Germline CDR1 is SGHRS and CDR2 is YFSETQ. The CDR3 sequence is CASSLASGQVGLGTGNTIYF. CDR3 nucleotides: TGCGCCAGCAGCTTGGCCTCAGGACAGGTCGGCCTAGGGACTGGAAACACCATATATTTT.

This sequence joins TRBV19 and TRBJ2-1; possibly TRBD2 for D (6 bases). Germline-derived CDR1 and CDR2 are LNHDA and SQIVND (reference sequence). The CDR3 consists of 18 residues. V lost 5 bases, J lost 0 bases, and 20 bases lay in between. The chain's CDR3 is CASSEGYGSGSSYNEQFF. The CDR3 DNA is TGTGCCAGTAGTGAGGGGTACGGGAGCGGCTCCTCCTACAATGAGCAGTTCTTC.